The present entry profiles one T cell receptor (beta chain) with its context. Profiling relied on immunoSEQ multiplex PCR, and the TCRdb table lists in-frame clones only, not all of them. The sample shows 290,000 or so clones, around 90% of them seen only once. Everyone who took part was roughly 18 to 89 years old, and they came from about 25 US areas. Symptom resolution, clearance, or two negative PCRs marked the recovered donors of Cohort 3. The CDR3 is made up of 14 amino acids. Germline V gene data show CDR1 as MDHEN and CDR2 as SYDVKM. V lost 2 bases and J 2 bases, leaving 7 bases between the germline ends. The data are from a study of blood T cell repertoires in COVID-19. Study-wide context: Both acute and convalescent COVID-19 samples were obtained from the United States, Italy and Spain.

Specimen: PBMCs or T cells enriched from blood (not recorded which). This receptor was obtained from a woman in her twenties or thirties who had recovered from COVID-19. V usage is TRBV28 and J usage is TRBJ1-5, with no clear D. The CDR3 nucleotides are TGTGCCAGCAGTTTAGGTAGTGGCAATCAGCCCCAGCATTTT. As protein: CASSLGSGNQPQHF.